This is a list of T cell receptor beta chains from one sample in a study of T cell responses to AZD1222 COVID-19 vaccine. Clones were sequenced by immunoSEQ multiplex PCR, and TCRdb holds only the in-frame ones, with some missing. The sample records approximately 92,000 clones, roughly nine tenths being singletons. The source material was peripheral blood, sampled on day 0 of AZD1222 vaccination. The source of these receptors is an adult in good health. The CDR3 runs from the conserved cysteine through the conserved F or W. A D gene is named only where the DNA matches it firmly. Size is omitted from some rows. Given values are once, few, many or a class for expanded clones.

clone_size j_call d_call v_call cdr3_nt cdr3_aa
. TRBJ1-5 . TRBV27 TGTGCCAGCAGATCGAGACCGGTTAGCAATCAGCCCCAGCATTTT CASRSRPVSNQPQHF
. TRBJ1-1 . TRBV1 TGCACCAGCAGCCAAGACCCAAATTTCCCCAGGGAGAGGACTGAAGCTTTCTTT CTSSQDPNFPRERTEAFF
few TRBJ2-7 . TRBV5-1 TGCGCCAGCAGCTTGGTGGCAGCAACCTACGAGCAGTACTTC CASSLVAATYEQYF
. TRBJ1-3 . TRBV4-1 TGCGCCAGCAGCCAAGGGGGTTCGGGCAGGACTGGAAACACCATATATTTT CASSQGGSGRTGNTIYF
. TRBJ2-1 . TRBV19 TGTGCCAGTAGTATAGGAGTCTCCAGGGGCTCCTACAATGAGCAGTTCTTC CASSIGVSRGSYNEQFF
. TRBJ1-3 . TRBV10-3 TGTGCCACTCCATCCGGAAACACCATATATTTT CATPSGNTIYF
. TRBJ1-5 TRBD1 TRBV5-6 TGTGCCAGCAGCGCGGGACAGGGGGGATTGTATAGCAATCAGCCCCAGCATTTT CASSAGQGGLYSNQPQHF
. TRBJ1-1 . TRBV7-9 TGTGCCAGCAGCCTACGGGAGAGCTCTTTTGAAGCTTTCTTT CASSLRESSFEAFF
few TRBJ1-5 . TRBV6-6 TGTGCCAGCAGTTACGGCCGGGACACCAGCAATCAGCCCCAGCATTTT CASSYGRDTSNQPQHF
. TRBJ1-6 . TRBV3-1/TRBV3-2 TGTGCCAGCAGCCAAGGCGGACGTTATAATTCACCCCTCCACTTT CASSQGGRYNSPLHF
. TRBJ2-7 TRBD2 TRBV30 TGTGCCTGGAGTCCCACCCCGACTAGCGGGAGACACGAGCAGTACTTC CAWSPTPTSGRHEQYF
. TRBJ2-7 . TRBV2 TGTGCCAGCAGTACAGGGATCCACGAGCAGTACTTC CASSTGIHEQYF
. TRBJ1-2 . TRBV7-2 TGTGCCAGCAGCTTATCTTTGACCCAAGGCTACACCTTC CASSLSLTQGYTF
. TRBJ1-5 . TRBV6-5 TGTGCCAGCAGTTACTCGTCAGCTCTCAATCAGCCCCAGCATTTT CASSYSSALNQPQHF
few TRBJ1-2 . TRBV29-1 TGCAGCGTTGTCAGGGCTTATGGCTACACCTTC CSVVRAYGYTF
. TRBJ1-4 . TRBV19 TGTGCCAGTAGCACCGGACGGACTCCTAATGAAAAACTGTTTTTT CASSTGRTPNEKLFF
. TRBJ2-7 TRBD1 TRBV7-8 TGTGCCAGCAGCGCCCTATTGACAGGGCGTTCGGACGAGCAGTACTTC CASSALLTGRSDEQYF
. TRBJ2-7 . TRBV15 TGTGCCACCACCTTGGCCCCCTACGAGCAGTACTTC CATTLAPYEQYF
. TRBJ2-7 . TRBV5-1 TGCGCCAGCAGCGCAGCGACATTCAGCTCCTACGAGCAGTACTTC CASSAATFSSYEQYF
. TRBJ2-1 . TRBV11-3 TGTGCCAGCAGCTTGAATAGCAACAATGAGCAGTTCTTC CASSLNSNNEQFF
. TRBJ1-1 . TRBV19 TGTGCCAGTAGTCAGAGGGGAGGAGGCACTGAAGCTTTCTTT CASSQRGGGTEAFF
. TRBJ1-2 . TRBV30 TGTGCCTGGAGTGTGGGTAGGGACTATGGCTACACCTTC CAWSVGRDYGYTF
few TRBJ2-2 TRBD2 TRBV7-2 TGTGCCAGCAGCACGGGACTAGCGGGCACCGGGGAGCTGTTTTTT CASSTGLAGTGELFF
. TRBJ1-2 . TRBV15 TGTGCCACCAGCAGAGCAGAAACAGGGTACTATGGCTACACCTTC CATSRAETGYYGYTF
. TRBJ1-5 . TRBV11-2 TGTGCCAGCAGCTTAGAAGGGGGGCCCAATCAGCCCCAGCATTTT CASSLEGGPNQPQHF
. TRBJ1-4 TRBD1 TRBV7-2 TGTGCCAGCAGCCCACGGACAGGGGGAGGCGAAAAACTGTTTTTT CASSPRTGGGEKLFF
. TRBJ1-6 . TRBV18 TGTGCCAGCTCACCACGAACAGCCGATAATTCACCCCTCCACTTT CASSPRTADNSPLHF
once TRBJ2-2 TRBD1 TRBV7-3 TGTGCCAGCAGCTTGGGGGACAGGGACACCGGGGAGCTGTTTTTT CASSLGDRDTGELFF
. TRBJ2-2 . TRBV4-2 TGTGCCAGCAGCGGATTAGCGTCCTTGTCCGGGGAGCTGTTTTTT CASSGLASLSGELFF
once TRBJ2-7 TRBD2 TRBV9 TGTGCCAGCAGCCCCGGGACTAGCTCCTACGAGCAGTACTTC CASSPGTSSYEQYF
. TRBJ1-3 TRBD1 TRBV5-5 TGTGCCAGCCTACAGGGGGCCCCAAAAAGTGGAAACACCATATATTTT CASLQGAPKSGNTIYF
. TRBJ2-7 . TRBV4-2 TGTGCCAGCAGCCAAGATTCATACTTCACCTACGAGCAGTACTTC CASSQDSYFTYEQYF
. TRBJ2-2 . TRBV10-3 TGTGCCGCCCAAGGGAGACAGGCGCTTTCGGAAGGGGAGCTGTTTTTT CAAQGRQALSEGELFF
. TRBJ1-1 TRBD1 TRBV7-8 TGTGCCAGCAGCTCCAGGGGGTCTGACACTGAAGCTTTCTTT CASSSRGSDTEAFF
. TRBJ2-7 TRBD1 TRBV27 TGTGCCAGCAGTTGGACAGGATCTAACGAGCAGTACTTC CASSWTGSNEQYF
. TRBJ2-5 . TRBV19 TGTGCCAGTAGTATAGATCTATCCGGGGGGCTACAAGAGACCCAGTACTTC CASSIDLSGGLQETQYF
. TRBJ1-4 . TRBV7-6 TGTGCCAGCCGAAAATACGGGACAACTAATGAAAAACTGTTTTTT CASRKYGTTNEKLFF
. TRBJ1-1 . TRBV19 TGTGCCAGTAGTACCTCGCTGGGGCGAAACACTGAAGCTTTCTTT CASSTSLGRNTEAFF
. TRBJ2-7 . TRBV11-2 TGTGCCAGCAGCTTAGCCGGTCAGGGGCTAAGCTCCTACGAGCAGTACTTC CASSLAGQGLSSYEQYF
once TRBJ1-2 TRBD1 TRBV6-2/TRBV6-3 TGTGCCAGCAGTTACTCGAGGGACAGCAACTATGGCTACACCTTC CASSYSRDSNYGYTF
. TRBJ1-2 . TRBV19 TGTGCCAGTAGTGTAACATCCTTGGGGGGCTACACCTTC CASSVTSLGGYTF
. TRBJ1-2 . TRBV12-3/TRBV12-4 TGTGCCAGCAGTTTGACCGAAGGAGGCTACACCTTC CASSLTEGGYTF
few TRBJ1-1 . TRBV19 TGTGCCAGTAGTATTATATCGGGAAGTTTGAACACTGAAGCTTTCTTT CASSIISGSLNTEAFF
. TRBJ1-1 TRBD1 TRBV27 TGTGCCAGCAGTCTCTCCGGGACAGGGAGGAACGTTGAAGCTTTCTTT CASSLSGTGRNVEAFF
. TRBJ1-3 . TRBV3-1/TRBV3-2 TGTGCCAGCAGCCAATATCCTGCGGGCTCTGGAAACACCATATATTTT CASSQYPAGSGNTIYF
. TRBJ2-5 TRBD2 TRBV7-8 TGTGCCAGCAGCTTCACCCCGGGGGGACGGGAGACCCAGTACTTC CASSFTPGGRETQYF
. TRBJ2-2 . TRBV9 TGTGCCAGCAGCGTAGGCGGAGGGCCTAGGGTCGGGGAGCTGTTTTTT CASSVGGGPRVGELFF
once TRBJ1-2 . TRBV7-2 TGTGCCAGCAGCTCCAGGGTACCCGGCCGCTATGGCTACACCTTC CASSSRVPGRYGYTF
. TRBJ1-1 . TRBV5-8 TGTGCCAGCAGCTTGAACACTGAAGCTTTCTTT CASSLNTEAFF
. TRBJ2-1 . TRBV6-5 TGTGCCAGCAGCACGGGACTCGAGGGTCACAATGAGCAGTTCTTC CASSTGLEGHNEQFF
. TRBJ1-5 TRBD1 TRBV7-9 TGTGCCAGCAGCGCAGGGGGCAGGGATCAGCCCCAGCATTTT CASSAGGRDQPQHF
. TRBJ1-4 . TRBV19 TGTGCCAGTAGTATGACGGGGACAACTAATGAAAAACTGTTTTTT CASSMTGTTNEKLFF
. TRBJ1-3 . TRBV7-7 TGTGCTAGCAGCTCAGATCCCCCCGGACAAGGGCGCGGAAACACCATATATTTT CASSSDPPGQGRGNTIYF